Presented here are 11 T cell receptor beta chains from one specimen sequenced in a study of blood T cell repertoires in COVID-19. TCRdb's copy holds only in-frame clones and misses some; the assay was immunoSEQ multiplex PCR. The sample has about 88,000 clones, 86% seen once; the top ten hold under 30%. Source material: peripheral blood. The receptors come from a human donor in a cohort sampled during active COVID-19.

The chain carries TRBV7-2 and TRBJ2-7; 10 bases align to TRBD2. The CDR3 is 15 residues long. Trimming at V came to 5 bases and at J to 7 bases, leaving 11 bases not matched to a gene. CDR1 and CDR2 from the germline V gene are SGHTA and FQGNSA. CDR3 protein: CASSPQASGRMEQYF. The CDR3 DNA reads TGTGCCAGCAGCCCCCAGGCTAGCGGGAGAATGGAGCAGTACTTC. The variable domain in full, with the rest retrieved from reference TRBV7-2 and TRBJ2-7, is GAGVSQSPSNKVTEKGKDVELRCDPISGHTALYWYRQSLGQGLEFLIYFQGNSAPDKSGLPSDRFSAERTGGSVSTLTIQRTQQEDSAVYLCASSPQASGRMEQYFGPGTRLTVT.

The V gene is TRBV9, the J gene TRBJ1-2; no clear D gene. CDR3 length: 12 residues. Germline V gene sequence: CDR1 SGDLS, CDR2 YYNGEE. Trimming took off 4 bases at V and 6 bases at J, with 10 bases between the two ends. The CDR3 loop is CASSRLDNGYTF. DNA of the CDR3: TGTGCCAGCAGCCGGTTAGATAATGGCTACACCTTC.

The chain links TRBV4-3 to TRBJ1-4, with D unresolved. V lost 3 bases, J lost 1 base, and 9 bases lay in between. Germline-derived CDR1 and CDR2 are LGHNA and YSLEER. This CDR3 has 15 amino acids. CDR3 loop: CASSQNYGTNEKLFF. The DNA of the CDR3 is TGCGCCAGCAGCCAGAACTACGGAACTAATGAAAAACTGTTTTTT.

The chain joins TRBV4-3 to TRBJ2-3; TRBD2 matches 10 bases. CDR3 length equals 16 residues. The V gene end was trimmed by 1 base and the J gene end by 1 base; junction bases not matched to a gene: 2. Germline loops: CDR1 LGHNA, CDR2 YSLEER. CDR3 DNA sequence: TGCGCCAGCAGCCAAGGACTAGCGGGCGGCACAGATACGCAGTATTTT. This encodes CASSQGLAGGTDTQYF.

The V call is TRBV5-5, the J call TRBJ2-5; D might be TRBD1 (5 bases). Germline loops: CDR1 SGHKS, CDR2 YYEKEE (reference sequence). Trimming shortened V by 3 bases and J by 1 base, and 13 bases separated the two germline ends. CDR3 length: 15 amino acids. CDR3 nucleotides: TGTGCCAGCAGCTGGCAGGGTGGGCCCCAAGAGACCCAGTACTTC. Its protein product is CASSWQGGPQETQYF.

V is TRBV19 and J is TRBJ2-3; D perhaps matches TRBD1 (5 bases). This CDR3 comprises 13 residues. The germline V and J ends were trimmed by 4 bases and 4 bases, with 9 bases remaining between them. Germline V lookup: CDR1 LNHDA, CDR2 SQIVND (reference sequence). The CDR3 loop is CASSTQGADTQYF. The CDR3 DNA reads as TGTGCCAGTAGTACCCAGGGTGCAGATACGCAGTATTTT.

Notes on this clone: Other DNA sequences in this specimen translate into the identical CDR3. This sequence joins TRBV10-3 and TRBJ2-1; 11 bases align to TRBD2. This CDR3 has 15 amino acids. Trimming took 6 bases from V and 4 from J; bases not matched to a gene: 5. Germline CDR1 reads ENHRY; CDR2 reads SYGVKD. CDR3 DNA sequence: TGTGCCATCAGGATGACTAGCGGGGTTTACAATGAGCAGTTCTTC. Amino acid sequence: CAIRMTSGVYNEQFF.

As for this clone: Its ends do not fully match the called genes, so a read error is possible. The rearrangement uses TRBV5-8 and TRBJ2-5; 8 bases are shared with TRBD2. The CDR3 has 15 residues. The germline V gene has CDR1 SGHTS and CDR2 YDEGEE. The CDR3 protein is CASSFEAGAQGTQYF. CDR3 bases: TGTGCCAGCAGCTTTGAAGCGGGGGCCCAAGGGACCCAGTACTTC.

CDR3 loop: CASSDLQGDTEAFF. Here the CDR3 DNA reads TGCGCCAGCAGCGACCTACAGGGCGACACTGAAGCTTTCTTT. The chain combines TRBV5-1 with TRBJ1-1; tentatively, D is TRBD1 (6 bases). Germline assignment: CDR1 SGHRS and CDR2 YFSETQ. The CDR3 is 14 residues long. Trimming pared 4 bases from V and 3 bases from J, leaving 13 bases between.

J is TRBJ2-2 and V is TRBV12-5; 7 bases are shared with TRBD2. This CDR3 is 15 amino acids long. Germline CDR1 LGHNT, CDR2 FRNRAP. Trimming at V came to 2 bases and at J to 5 bases, leaving 5 bases not matched to a gene. CDR3 sequence (DNA): TGTGCTAGTGGTTTGACGACGGGAGGAACCGGGGAGCTGTTTTTT. This sequence encodes CASGLTTGGTGELFF.

The rearrangement joins TRBV6-5 to TRBJ1-6; 8 positions agree with TRBD1. Germline CDR1 reads MNHEY; CDR2 reads SVGAGI. The CDR3 has 15 amino acids. Trimming removed 6 bases from V and 6 bases from J; junction bases left unmatched: 7. The CDR3 protein is CASSLSTGGNSPLHF. The CDR3 coding sequence is TGTGCCAGCAGCCTCTCAACAGGGGGTAATTCACCCCTCCACTTT.